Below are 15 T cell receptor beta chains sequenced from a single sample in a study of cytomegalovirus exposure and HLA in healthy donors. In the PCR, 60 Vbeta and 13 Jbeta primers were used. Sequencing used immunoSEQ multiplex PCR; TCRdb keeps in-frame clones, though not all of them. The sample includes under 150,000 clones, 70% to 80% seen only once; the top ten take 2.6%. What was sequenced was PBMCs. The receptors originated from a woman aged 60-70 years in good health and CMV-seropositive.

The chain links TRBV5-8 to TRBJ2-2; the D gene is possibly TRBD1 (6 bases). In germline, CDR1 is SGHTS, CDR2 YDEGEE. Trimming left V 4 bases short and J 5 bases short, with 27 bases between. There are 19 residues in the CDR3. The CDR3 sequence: CASSPYLGRGPIGTGELFF. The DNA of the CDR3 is TGTGCCAGCAGCCCATACTTGGGCAGGGGCCCTATAGGTACCGGGGAGCTGTTTTTT.

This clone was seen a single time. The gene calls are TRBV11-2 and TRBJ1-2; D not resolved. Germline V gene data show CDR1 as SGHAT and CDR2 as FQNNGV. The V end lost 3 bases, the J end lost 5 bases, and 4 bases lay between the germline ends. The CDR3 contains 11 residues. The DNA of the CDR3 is TGTGCCAGCAGCTTCGGGTATGGCTACACCTTC. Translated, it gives CASSFGYGYTF.

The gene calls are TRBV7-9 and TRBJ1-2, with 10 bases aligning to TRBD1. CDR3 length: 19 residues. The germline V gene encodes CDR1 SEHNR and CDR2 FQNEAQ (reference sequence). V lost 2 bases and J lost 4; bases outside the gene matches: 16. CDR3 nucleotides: TGTGCCAGCAGCTTAAAAGTTGGTTCCCGACAGGGGGCCTTCTATGGCTACACCTTC. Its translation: CASSLKVGSRQGAFYGYTF.

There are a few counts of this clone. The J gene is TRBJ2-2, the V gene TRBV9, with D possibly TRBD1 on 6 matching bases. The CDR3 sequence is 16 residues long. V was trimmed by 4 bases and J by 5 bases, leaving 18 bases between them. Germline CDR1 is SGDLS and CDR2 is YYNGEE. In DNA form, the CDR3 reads TGTGCCAGCAGCCGGCAATCAGGGGCCGTGACCGGGGAGCTGTTTTTT. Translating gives CASSRQSGAVTGELFF.

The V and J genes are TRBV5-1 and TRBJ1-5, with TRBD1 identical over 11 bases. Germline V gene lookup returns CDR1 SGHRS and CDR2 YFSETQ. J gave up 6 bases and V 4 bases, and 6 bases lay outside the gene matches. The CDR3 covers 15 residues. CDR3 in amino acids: CASSRTGGTGQPQHF. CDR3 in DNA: TGCGCCAGCAGCCGGACAGGGGGCACGGGTCAGCCCCAGCATTTT.

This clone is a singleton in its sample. The chain's CDR3 is CASSPPNGDNEKLFF. The CDR3 DNA reads as TGTGCCAGCTCACCACCAAACGGGGATAATGAAAAACTGTTTTTT. The chain uses TRBV18 and TRBJ1-4, with D uncertain. Germline CDR1 and CDR2: KGHSH and LQKENI. This CDR3 has 15 residues. Trimming took 0 bases from V and 4 from J, leaving 9 bases between them.

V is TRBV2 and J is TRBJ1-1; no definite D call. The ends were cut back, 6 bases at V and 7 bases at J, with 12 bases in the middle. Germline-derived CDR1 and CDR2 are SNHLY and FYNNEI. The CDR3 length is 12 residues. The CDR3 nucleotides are TGTGCCAGCAGGGTTGAGCGGCATGAAGCTTTCTTT. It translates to CASRVERHEAFF.

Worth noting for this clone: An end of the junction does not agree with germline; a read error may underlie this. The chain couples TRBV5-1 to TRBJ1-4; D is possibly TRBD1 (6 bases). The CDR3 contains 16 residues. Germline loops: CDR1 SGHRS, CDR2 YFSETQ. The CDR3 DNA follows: TGCGCCGGCAGCCCCCATCCCAGGGGAATGGATGAAAAACTGTTTTTT. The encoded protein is CAGSPHPRGMDEKLFF.

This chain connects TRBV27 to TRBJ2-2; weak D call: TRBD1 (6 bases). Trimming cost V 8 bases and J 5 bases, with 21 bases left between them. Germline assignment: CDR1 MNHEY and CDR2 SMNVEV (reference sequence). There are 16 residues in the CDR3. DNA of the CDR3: TGTGCCAGCCATGAGACTGCAGGGGCGAGGACCGGGGAGCTGTTTTTT. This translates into CASHETAGARTGELFF.

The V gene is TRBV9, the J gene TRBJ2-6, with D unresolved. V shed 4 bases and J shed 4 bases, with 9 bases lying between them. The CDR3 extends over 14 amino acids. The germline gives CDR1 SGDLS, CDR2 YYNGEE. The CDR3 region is CASSLAGGANVLTF. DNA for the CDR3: TGTGCCAGCAGCTTGGCCGGGGGGGCCAACGTCCTGACTTTC. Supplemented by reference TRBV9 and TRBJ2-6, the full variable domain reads DSGVTQTPKHLITATGQRVTLRCSPRSGDLSVYWYQQSLDQGLQFLIQYYNGEERAKGNILERFSAQQFPDLHSELNLSSLELGDSALYFCASSLAGGANVLTFGAGSRLTVL.

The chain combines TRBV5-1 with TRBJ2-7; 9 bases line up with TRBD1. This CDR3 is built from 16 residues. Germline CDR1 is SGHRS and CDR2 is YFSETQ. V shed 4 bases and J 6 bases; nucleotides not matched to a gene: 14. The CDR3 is CASSQRGDRDVSEQYF. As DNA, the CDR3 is TGCGCCAGCAGCCAACGTGGGGACAGGGACGTCTCCGAGCAGTACTTC.

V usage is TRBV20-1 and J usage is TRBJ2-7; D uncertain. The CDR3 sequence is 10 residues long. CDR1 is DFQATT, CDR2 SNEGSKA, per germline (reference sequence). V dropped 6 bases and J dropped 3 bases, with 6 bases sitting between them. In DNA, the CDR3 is TGCAGTGCCTTCCTCTACGAGCAGTACTTC. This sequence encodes CSAFLYEQYF.

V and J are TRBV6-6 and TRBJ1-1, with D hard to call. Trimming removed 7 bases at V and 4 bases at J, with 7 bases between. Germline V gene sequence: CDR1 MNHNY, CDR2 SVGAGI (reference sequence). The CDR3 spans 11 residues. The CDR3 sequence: CASTPGTEAFF. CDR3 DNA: TGTGCCAGCACCCCGGGCACTGAAGCTTTCTTT.

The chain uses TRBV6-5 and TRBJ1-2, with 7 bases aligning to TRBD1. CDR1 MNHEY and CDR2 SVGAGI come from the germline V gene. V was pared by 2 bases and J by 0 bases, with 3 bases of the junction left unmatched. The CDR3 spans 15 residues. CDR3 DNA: TGTGCCAGCAGTTACGGGGACAGACCTAACTATGGCTACACCTTC. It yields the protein CASSYGDRPNYGYTF.

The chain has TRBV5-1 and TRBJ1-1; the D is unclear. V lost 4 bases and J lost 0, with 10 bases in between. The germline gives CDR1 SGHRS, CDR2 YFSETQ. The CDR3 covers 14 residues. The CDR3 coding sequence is TGCGCCAGCAGCGCACAGACCGTGAACACTGAAGCTTTCTTT. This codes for CASSAQTVNTEAFF.